This T cell receptor beta chain comes out of a study of glioma-infiltrating T cells. Regarding the study as a whole: Tissue and blood shared very few CDR3 sequences.

Trimming took off 5 bases at V and 6 bases at J, with 19 bases between the two ends. Per the germline V gene, CDR1 is SEHNR and CDR2 is FQNEAQ (reference sequence). The CDR3 is made up of 15 amino acids. A remark on this clonotype: The antigen is unknown. This clone may be a read error of a much larger clone one base away.

Amplification of TCR alpha and beta CDR3 regions from RNA used iRepertoire nested multiplex PCR. One-step reverse transcription and amplification started from approximately 100-400 ng of tissue mRNA or PBMC total RNA. TCRdb re-derived calls from the multiplex PCR reads in MiXCR, one entry per CDR3 protein. Of about 99,000 distinct CDR3 sequences listed, around 29% are singletons. This TCR derives from a human donor with low-grade glioma or glioblastoma, undergoing nonglioma brain surgery, or in good health (not recorded which). The chain employs TRBV7-9 and TRBJ2-5; D is possibly TRBD1 (6 bases). Source material: glioma tissue, nonneoplastic brain tissue, or PBMCs (not recorded which). CDR3 in DNA: TGTGCCAGCAGCCATACAGGGTTGAGTAGGAAGACCCAGTACTTC. It specifies CASSHTGLSRKTQYF.